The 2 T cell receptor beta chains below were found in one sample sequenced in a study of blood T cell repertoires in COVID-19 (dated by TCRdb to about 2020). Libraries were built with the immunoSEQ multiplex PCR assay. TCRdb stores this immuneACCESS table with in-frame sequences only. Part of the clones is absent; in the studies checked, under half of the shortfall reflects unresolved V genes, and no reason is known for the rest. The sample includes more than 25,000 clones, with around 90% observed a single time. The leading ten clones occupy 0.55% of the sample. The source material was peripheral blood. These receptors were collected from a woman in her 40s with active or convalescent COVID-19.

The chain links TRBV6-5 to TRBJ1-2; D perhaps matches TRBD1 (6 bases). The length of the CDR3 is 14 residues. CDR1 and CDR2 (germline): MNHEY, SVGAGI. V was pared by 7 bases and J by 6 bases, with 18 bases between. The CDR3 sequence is CASTHGGGGDGYTF. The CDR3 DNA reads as TGTGCCAGCACCCACGGGGGGGGCGGAGATGGCTACACCTTC.

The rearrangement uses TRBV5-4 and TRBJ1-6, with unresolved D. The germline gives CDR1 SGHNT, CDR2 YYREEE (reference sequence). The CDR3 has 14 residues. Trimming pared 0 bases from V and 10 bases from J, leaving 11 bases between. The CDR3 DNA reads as TGTGCCAGCAGCTTGGCCCAGGTGAACTCACCCCTCCACTTT. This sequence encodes CASSLAQVNSPLHF.